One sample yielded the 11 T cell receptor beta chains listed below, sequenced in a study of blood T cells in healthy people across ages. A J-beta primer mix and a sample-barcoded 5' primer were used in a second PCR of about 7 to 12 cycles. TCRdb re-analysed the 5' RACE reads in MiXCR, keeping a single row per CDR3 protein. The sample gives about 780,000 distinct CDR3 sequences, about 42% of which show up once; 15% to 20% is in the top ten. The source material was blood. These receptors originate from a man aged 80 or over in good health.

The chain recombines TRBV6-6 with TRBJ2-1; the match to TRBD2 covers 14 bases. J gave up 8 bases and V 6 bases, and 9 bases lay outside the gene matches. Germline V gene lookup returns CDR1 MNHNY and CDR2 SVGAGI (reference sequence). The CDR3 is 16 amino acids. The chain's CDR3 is CASRPSGTSGSHEQFF. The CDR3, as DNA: TGTGCCAGCAGACCTTCCGGGACTAGCGGGAGCCATGAGCAGTTCTTC.

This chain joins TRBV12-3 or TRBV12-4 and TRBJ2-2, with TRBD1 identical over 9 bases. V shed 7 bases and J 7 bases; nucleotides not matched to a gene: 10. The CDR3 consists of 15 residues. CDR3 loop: CASTFRDRVNGELFF. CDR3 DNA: TGTGCCAGCACTTTCCGGGACAGGGTGAACGGGGAGCTGTTTTTT.

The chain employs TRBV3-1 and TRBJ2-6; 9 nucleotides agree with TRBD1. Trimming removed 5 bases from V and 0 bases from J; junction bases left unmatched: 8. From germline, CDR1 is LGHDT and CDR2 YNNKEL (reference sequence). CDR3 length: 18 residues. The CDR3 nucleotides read TGTGCCAGCAGCTCACGGGGACAGGGAAACTCTGGGGCCAACGTCCTGACTTTC. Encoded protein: CASSSRGQGNSGANVLTF.

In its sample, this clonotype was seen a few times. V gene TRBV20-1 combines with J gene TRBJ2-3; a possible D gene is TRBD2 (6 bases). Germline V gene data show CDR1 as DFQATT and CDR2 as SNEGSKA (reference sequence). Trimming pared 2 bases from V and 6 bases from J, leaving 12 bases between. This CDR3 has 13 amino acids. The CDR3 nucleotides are TGCAGTGCTAGACTAGCGAGGTGGGATACGCAGTATTTT. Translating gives CSARLARWDTQYF.

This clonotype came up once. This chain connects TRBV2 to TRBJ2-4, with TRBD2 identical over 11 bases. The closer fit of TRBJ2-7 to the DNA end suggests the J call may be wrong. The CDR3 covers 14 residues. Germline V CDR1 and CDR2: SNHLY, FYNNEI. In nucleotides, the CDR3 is TGTGCCAGCAGTCAGACTAGCGGGATAGCCGAGCAGTACTTC. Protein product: CASSQTSGIAEQYF.

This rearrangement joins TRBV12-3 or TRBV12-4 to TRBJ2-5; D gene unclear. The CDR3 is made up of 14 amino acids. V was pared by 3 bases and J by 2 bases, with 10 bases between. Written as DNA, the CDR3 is TGTGCCAGCAGTTTTCGGCAGTTACAAGAGACCCAGTACTTC. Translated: CASSFRQLQETQYF.

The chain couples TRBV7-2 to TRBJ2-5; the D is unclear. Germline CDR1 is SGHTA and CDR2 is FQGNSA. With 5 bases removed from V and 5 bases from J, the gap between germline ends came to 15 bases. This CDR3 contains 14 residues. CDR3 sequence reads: CASSQNGDWETQYF. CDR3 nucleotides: TGTGCCAGCAGCCAGAACGGAGATTGGGAGACCCAGTACTTC.

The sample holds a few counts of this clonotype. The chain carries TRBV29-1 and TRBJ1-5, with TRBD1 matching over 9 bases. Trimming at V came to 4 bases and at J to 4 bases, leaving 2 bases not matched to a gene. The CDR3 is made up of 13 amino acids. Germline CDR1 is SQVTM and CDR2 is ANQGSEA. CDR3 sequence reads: CSVGDRENQPQHF. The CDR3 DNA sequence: TGCAGCGTTGGGGACAGGGAGAATCAGCCCCAGCATTTT.

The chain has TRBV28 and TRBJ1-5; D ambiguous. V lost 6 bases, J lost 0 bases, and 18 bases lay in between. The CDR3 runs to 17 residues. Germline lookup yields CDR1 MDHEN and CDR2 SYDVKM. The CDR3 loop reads CASSQPGGKLSNQPQHF. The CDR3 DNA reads TGTGCCAGCAGCCAACCGGGCGGAAAACTTAGCAATCAGCCCCAGCATTTT. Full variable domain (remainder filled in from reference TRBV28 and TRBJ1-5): DVKVTQSSRYLVKRTGEKVFLECVQDMDHENMFWYRQDPGLGLRLIYFSYDVKMKEKGDIPEGYSVSREKKERFSLILESASTNQTSMYLCASSQPGGKLSNQPQHFGDGTRLSIL.

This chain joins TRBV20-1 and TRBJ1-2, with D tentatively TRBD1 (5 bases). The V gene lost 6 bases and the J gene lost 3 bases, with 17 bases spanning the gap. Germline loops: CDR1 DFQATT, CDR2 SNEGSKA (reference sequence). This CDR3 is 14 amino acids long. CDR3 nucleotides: TGCAGTGCCCCCGAGACGACAGCTCACTATGGCTACACCTTC. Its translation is CSAPETTAHYGYTF.

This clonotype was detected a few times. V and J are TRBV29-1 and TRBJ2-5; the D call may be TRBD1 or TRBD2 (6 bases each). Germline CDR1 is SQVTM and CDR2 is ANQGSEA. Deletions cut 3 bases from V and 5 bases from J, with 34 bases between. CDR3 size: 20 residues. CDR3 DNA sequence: TGCAGCGTTGAGAGGATCAGGAGTGGGGGGCCAGGGCGATTACCCGAGACCCAGTACTTC. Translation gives CSVERIRSGGPGRLPETQYF. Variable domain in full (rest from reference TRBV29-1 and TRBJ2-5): SAVISQKPSRDICQRGTSLTIQCQVDSQVTMMFWYRQQPGQSLTLIATANQGSEATYESGFVIDKFPISRPNLTFSTLTVSNMSPEDSSIYLCSVERIRSGGPGRLPETQYFGPGTRLLVL.